What follows are 9 T cell receptor beta chains derived from one specimen sequenced in a study of shared clonotypes between healthy human individuals. Using immunoSEQ multiplex PCR, the repertoire was profiled, and TCRdb retains in-frame clones only, with some absent. This table has some 2.1 million clones, about 95% appearing once. In the naive CD8 group, cells lacked CD45RO and were positively selected for CCR7, so terminally differentiated effector memory CD45RA+ cells were left out. The material sequenced was naive CD8+ T cells sorted from blood. These receptors originate from a man aged 18 to 35 in good health.

A word on this clone: Other DNA sequences in this specimen translate into the identical CDR3. This chain uses TRBV9 with TRBJ2-2; D may be TRBD2 (5 bases). There are 13 residues in the CDR3. V lost 2 bases and J 6 bases, leaving 8 bases between the germline ends. Germline V gene sequence: CDR1 SGDLS, CDR2 YYNGEE. The CDR3 DNA follows: TGTGCCAGCAGCGTCGGGGAAGCCGGGGAGCTGTTTTTT. Protein product: CASSVGEAGELFF.

The V gene is TRBV11-2, the J gene TRBJ2-7; TRBD2 aligns across 10 bases. The CDR3 runs 15 residues. Germline CDR1 is SGHAT and CDR2 is FQNNGV. The ends lost 6 bases at V and 4 bases at J; junction bases unmatched: 9. DNA for the CDR3: TGTGCCAGCAGTTTGGGCCCTAGCGGGAGTTACGAGCAGTACTTC. This sequence encodes CASSLGPSGSYEQYF.

The V and J genes are TRBV9 and TRBJ2-7; D is uncertain. V lost 2 bases and J 3 bases, leaving 15 bases between the germline ends. The CDR3 runs to 15 residues. CDR1 is SGDLS and CDR2 is YYNGEE in the germline V gene. The CDR3 reads CASSVDGLGGYEQYF. DNA of the CDR3: TGTGCCAGCAGCGTCGATGGCCTGGGCGGCTACGAGCAGTACTTC.

The gene calls are TRBV10-3 and TRBJ2-3; D not certain. CDR3 size: 12 residues. Germline V gene data show CDR1 as ENHRY and CDR2 as SYGVKD. Trimming took 4 bases from V and 6 from J, leaving 8 bases between them. The CDR3 nucleotides read TGTGCCATCAGTGGAAGCTTGGATACGCAGTATTTT. Protein product: CAISGSLDTQYF.

This chain connects TRBV9 to TRBJ2-3; possibly TRBD2 for D (7 bases). This CDR3 is 15 amino acids long. Between the trimmed V and J ends, which lost 3 bases and 2 bases, there was a span of 13 bases. Germline V CDR1 and CDR2: SGDLS, YYNGEE. This CDR3 reads CASSAGGTITDTQYF. For the CDR3, the DNA is TGTGCCAGCAGCGCCGGGGGGACAATCACAGATACGCAGTATTTT.

The V call is TRBV13, the J call TRBJ2-7, with TRBD2 identical over 12 bases. From germline, CDR1 is PRHDT and CDR2 FYEKMQ (reference sequence). J gave up 7 bases and V 4 bases, and 5 bases lay outside the gene matches. The CDR3 is 14 residues long. The CDR3 nucleotides read TGTGCCAGCAGCTCTAGCGGGGGGGCCGAAGAGCAGTACTTC. It translates to CASSSSGGAEEQYF.

The genes are TRBV5-6 and TRBJ2-7, with D unclear. In germline, CDR1 is SGHDT, CDR2 YYEEEE. V lost 1 base to trimming and J lost 7 bases, with 15 bases between them. The CDR3 runs 14 residues. CDR3: CASSLWQAGVEQYF. CDR3 in DNA: TGTGCCAGCAGCTTGTGGCAGGCAGGCGTTGAGCAGTACTTC.

The chain has TRBV7-3 and TRBJ1-1, with a weak D call TRBD1 (5 bases). Germline CDR1 reads SGHTA; CDR2 reads FQGTGA. V lost 5 bases and J lost 0, with 13 bases in between. The length of the CDR3 is 15 residues. The CDR3 sequence: CASSPSSGLNTEAFF. The CDR3 DNA sequence: TGTGCCAGCAGCCCCAGCTCAGGGCTGAACACTGAAGCTTTCTTT.

This chain uses TRBV27 with TRBJ2-3, with 11 positions matching TRBD2. Per the germline V gene, CDR1 is MNHEY and CDR2 is SMNVEV (reference sequence). This CDR3 comprises 21 residues. Unmatched junction bases numbered 19, after V lost 5 bases and J lost 0 bases. CDR3 in amino acids: CASSQIAGGPLYFTSTDTQYF. The DNA of the CDR3 is TGTGCCAGCAGTCAGATAGCGGGAGGGCCCCTTTACTTTACTAGCACAGATACGCAGTATTTT.